These 24 T cell receptor beta chains came from one sample sequenced in a study of blood T cell repertoires in COVID-19. Generated by immunoSEQ multiplex PCR, the TCRdb table keeps only in-frame clones and is missing some. The table records 200,000 to 250,000 clones, around 90% of them present only once. Sequencing input: PBMCs or T cells enriched from blood (not recorded which). These receptor sequences come from a man aged 25-40 years who had been exposed to COVID-19.

V usage is TRBV2 and J usage is TRBJ2-3; TRBD2 aligns across 10 bases. CDR3 length: 17 residues. CDR1 is SNHLY, CDR2 FYNNEI, per germline. Trimming took 1 base from V and 1 from J; bases not matched to a gene: 5. The CDR3 DNA is TGTGCCAGCAGTGAAGATAGCGGGGGGTCTGGCACAGATACGCAGTATTTT. This gives the protein CASSEDSGGSGTDTQYF.

This clone was seen a handful of times. The chain recombines TRBV15 with TRBJ1-6, with D unclear. Trimming removed 6 bases from V and 7 bases from J, with 16 bases in between. The CDR3 covers 15 residues. Germline lookup yields CDR1 LNHNV and CDR2 YYDKDF (reference sequence). CDR3 nucleotide sequence: TGTGCCACCAGTATCGGAGGTGCCCGAAATTCACCCCTCCACTTT. Protein: CATSIGGARNSPLHF.

The J gene is TRBJ1-2, the V gene TRBV2, with a possible D match to TRBD1 (5 bases). The CDR3 loop spans 14 amino acids. Trimming cost V 7 bases and J 6 bases, with 18 bases left between them. Germline lookup yields CDR1 SNHLY and CDR2 FYNNEI. The CDR3 region is CASIGTTQGDGYTF. The CDR3 bases are TGTGCCAGCATTGGGACTACTCAGGGAGATGGCTACACCTTC.

The sample holds many counts of this clone. The chain couples TRBV3-1 (or the pseudogene TRBV3-2) to TRBJ2-7, with D possibly TRBD1 on 5 matching bases. CDR3 length equals 14 residues. Germline CDR1 LGHDT, CDR2 YNNKEL (reference sequence). Trimming cost V 4 bases and J 3 bases, with 13 bases left between them. CDR3 in amino acids: CASSPRQTLYEQYF. For the CDR3, the DNA is TGTGCCAGCAGCCCACGACAGACACTCTACGAGCAGTACTTC.

The rearrangement links TRBV7-2 to TRBJ1-2, with 7 positions matching TRBD1. The V segment lost 5 bases and the J segment 3 bases; nucleotides outside the gene matches: 6. Germline loops: CDR1 SGHTA, CDR2 FQGNSA. CDR3 length: 14 residues. This CDR3 reads CASSQPRGDYGYTF. The CDR3 DNA reads as TGTGCCAGCAGCCAACCCAGGGGGGACTATGGCTACACCTTC.

The V gene is TRBV7-9, the J gene TRBJ2-2, with D hard to call. The V and J ends lost 5 bases and 3 bases respectively, with 4 bases between them. This CDR3 has 12 amino acids. In germline, CDR1 is SEHNR, CDR2 FQNEAQ (reference sequence). The CDR3 nucleotides read TGTGCCAGCAGCCCCGACACCGGGGAGCTGTTTTTT. The encoded protein is CASSPDTGELFF.

V gene TRBV7-2 combines with J gene TRBJ2-2, with TRBD1 matching 7 bases. This CDR3 is 14 amino acids long. V trimming: 5 bases; J trimming: 3 bases; junction bases outside the gene matches: 3. Germline CDR1 and CDR2: SGHTA and FQGNSA. The CDR3 loop is CASSQTGDTGELFF. The CDR3 DNA reads as TGTGCCAGCAGCCAAACAGGGGACACCGGGGAGCTGTTTTTT.

The rearrangement uses TRBV18 and TRBJ2-7; 8 bases are shared with TRBD1. The CDR3 spans 14 residues. Germline assignment: CDR1 KGHSH and CDR2 LQKENI. The V segment lost 3 bases and the J segment 6 bases; nucleotides outside the gene matches: 7. The DNA of the CDR3 is TGTGCCAGCTCACCGGGACAGGAATTCAGCGAGCAGTACTTC. It yields the protein CASSPGQEFSEQYF.

The chain recombines TRBV7-9 with TRBJ1-3; D call uncertain. The germline CDR1 and CDR2 sequences are SEHNR and FQNEAQ (reference sequence). Trimming stripped 0 bases from V and 0 bases from J, with 6 bases between. The length of the CDR3 is 15 residues. The chain's CDR3 is CASSLALSSGNTIYF. Written as DNA, the CDR3 is TGTGCCAGCAGCTTAGCCTTATCCTCTGGAAACACCATATATTTT.

J is TRBJ1-1 and V is TRBV6-5, with a possible D match to TRBD1 (6 bases). Per the germline V gene, CDR1 is MNHEY and CDR2 is SVGAGI. V lost 4 bases to trimming and J lost 3 bases, with 12 bases between them. The CDR3 length is 14 residues. The CDR3 loop is CASSSPGHHTEAFF. The CDR3 DNA is TGTGCCAGCAGTTCCCCGGGACACCACACTGAAGCTTTCTTT.

This clone is a singleton in its sample. The chain has TRBV9 and TRBJ2-2; TRBD1 is a possible D gene (6 bases). The V gene's germline CDR1 is SGDLS and CDR2 YYNGEE. The CDR3 is 15 residues long. Trimming left V 0 bases short and J 1 base short, with 7 bases between. The CDR3 coding sequence is TGTGCCAGCAGCGTAGCGACAGGGAACACCGGGGAGCTGTTTTTT. Its protein product is CASSVATGNTGELFF.

The chain uses TRBV6-4 and TRBJ1-6, with D possibly matching TRBD1 (5 bases). The CDR3 runs 15 residues. V dropped 0 bases and J dropped 7 bases, with 10 bases sitting between them. Germline V gives CDR1 MRHNA, CDR2 SNTAGT. CDR3 in amino acids: CASSDSGTFNSPLHF. The CDR3 coding sequence is TGTGCCAGCAGTGACTCCGGGACTTTCAATTCACCCCTCCACTTT.

The chain has TRBV7-8 and TRBJ1-1; no clear D gene. The length of the CDR3 is 13 residues. Per germline, CDR1 SGHVS and CDR2 FQNEAQ. The V end was cut by 2 bases, the J end by 3 bases, with 7 bases between. In nucleotides, the CDR3 is TGTGCCAGCAGCTTAACTTTGGACACTGAAGCTTTCTTT. This translates into CASSLTLDTEAFF.

This clone was observed a single time. The rearrangement joins TRBV7-2 to TRBJ2-7, with D unclear. Germline CDR1 is SGHTA and CDR2 is FQGNSA. The CDR3 length is 15 residues. V gave up 5 bases and J gave up 5 bases, with 19 bases separating them. Here the CDR3 reads CASSPTLGVVHEQYF. CDR3 DNA: TGTGCCAGCAGCCCCACCCTCGGAGTCGTCCACGAGCAGTACTTC.

The genes are TRBV10-3 and TRBJ2-1; 7 bases match TRBD1. Germline V CDR1 and CDR2: ENHRY, SYGVKD. J was trimmed by 2 bases and V by 10 bases; bases with no gene match: 11. CDR3 length: 15 amino acids. In nucleotides, the CDR3 is TGTGCCACCATCCAGGGGGACACCACCTACAATGAGCAGTTCTTC. Its protein product is CATIQGDTTYNEQFF.

V usage is TRBV5-8 and J usage is TRBJ1-2; weak D call: TRBD1 (5 bases). Germline V lookup: CDR1 SGHTS, CDR2 YDEGEE. Trimming stripped 4 bases from V and 0 bases from J, with 13 bases between. The CDR3 consists of 15 residues. Here the CDR3 DNA reads TGTGCCAGCAGCCCCCAGGGCAGGGCTAACTATGGCTACACCTTC. The encoded protein is CASSPQGRANYGYTF.

The rearrangement links TRBV5-1 to TRBJ2-3; maybe TRBD2 (6 bases). Per the germline V gene, CDR1 is SGHRS and CDR2 is YFSETQ. The CDR3 has 16 amino acids. V lost 1 base and J 2 bases, leaving 14 bases between the germline ends. CDR3 nucleotides: TGCGCCAGCAGCTTGACACTACTAGCCCCCACAGATACGCAGTATTTT. Translated: CASSLTLLAPTDTQYF.

J is TRBJ2-7 and V is TRBV6-5; 7 bases fit TRBD1. The J segment lost 4 bases and the V segment lost 10 bases, leaving 10 bases of the junction unmatched. CDR3 length: 13 residues. Germline loops: CDR1 MNHEY, CDR2 SVGAGI. CDR3 sequence reads: CAIKDRVGYEQYF. In DNA, the CDR3 is TGTGCCATTAAAGACAGGGTTGGATACGAGCAGTACTTC.

This clone was observed a single time. The gene calls are TRBV2 and TRBJ1-2, with 7 bases lining up with TRBD1. Germline loops: CDR1 SNHLY, CDR2 FYNNEI. This CDR3 has 14 amino acids. The V gene end was trimmed by 5 bases and the J gene end by 8 bases; junction bases not matched to a gene: 11. The CDR3 here is CASSFTRDSVGYTF. The CDR3 DNA is TGTGCCAGCAGTTTTACCCGGGACAGCGTGGGCTACACCTTC.

The chain uses TRBV7-8 and TRBJ2-1; 8 positions agree with TRBD1. With V trimmed by 3 bases and J by 4 bases, 5 bases remained unmatched. CDR3 size: 15 residues. Germline CDR1 is SGHVS and CDR2 is FQNEAQ. CDR3 residues: CASSFRTGSYNEQFF. Written as DNA, the CDR3 is TGTGCCAGCAGCTTTCGGACAGGGAGTTACAATGAGCAGTTCTTC.

The table lists this clone with a few counts. The chain carries TRBV4-1 and TRBJ2-1, with D possibly TRBD2 on 6 matching bases. The V gene's germline CDR1 is MGHRA and CDR2 YSYEKL. V gave up 0 bases and J gave up 4 bases, with 13 bases separating them. The CDR3 is made up of 16 amino acids. CDR3 in DNA: TGCGCCAGCAGCCAAGACCCCAGGGCGGGGTACAATGAGCAGTTCTTC. Protein sequence: CASSQDPRAGYNEQFF.

The chain has TRBV7-9 and TRBJ1-4; no definite D call. This CDR3 has 16 amino acids. V was cut by 3 bases and J by 0 bases, with 11 bases left in between. Looked up from germline, CDR1 is SEHNR and CDR2 is FQNEAQ (reference sequence). The CDR3 loop reads CASSLNRGATNEKLFF. The CDR3 region has the DNA TGTGCCAGCAGCTTGAACCGTGGAGCAACTAATGAAAAACTGTTTTTT. The whole variable domain, remainder taken from reference TRBV7-9 and TRBJ1-4, is DTGVSQNPRHKITKRGQNVTFRCDPISEHNRLYWYRQTLGQGPEFLTYFQNEAQLEKSRLLSDRFSAERPKGSFSTLEIQRTEQGDSAMYLCASSLNRGATNEKLFFGSGTQLSVL.

The chain recombines TRBV5-1 with TRBJ2-3; TRBD2 matches at 7 bases. The length of the CDR3 is 18 residues. Germline V lookup: CDR1 SGHRS, CDR2 YFSETQ. The V segment lost 0 bases and the J segment 6 bases; nucleotides outside the gene matches: 16. The CDR3 coding sequence is TGCGCCAGCAGCTTGGGCCTAATGGCTAGCGGAAATGGGGATACGCAGTATTTT. This translates into CASSLGLMASGNGDTQYF.

The rearrangement uses TRBV7-6 and TRBJ1-2; 9 bases align to TRBD1. The germline V gene encodes CDR1 SGHVS and CDR2 FNYEAQ. There are 15 residues in the CDR3. The V gene end was trimmed by 5 bases and the J gene end by 5 bases; junction bases not matched to a gene: 9. Here the CDR3 reads CASSPPGQGNYGYTF. CDR3 nucleotide sequence: TGTGCCAGCAGCCCCCCGGGACAGGGAAATTATGGCTACACCTTC.